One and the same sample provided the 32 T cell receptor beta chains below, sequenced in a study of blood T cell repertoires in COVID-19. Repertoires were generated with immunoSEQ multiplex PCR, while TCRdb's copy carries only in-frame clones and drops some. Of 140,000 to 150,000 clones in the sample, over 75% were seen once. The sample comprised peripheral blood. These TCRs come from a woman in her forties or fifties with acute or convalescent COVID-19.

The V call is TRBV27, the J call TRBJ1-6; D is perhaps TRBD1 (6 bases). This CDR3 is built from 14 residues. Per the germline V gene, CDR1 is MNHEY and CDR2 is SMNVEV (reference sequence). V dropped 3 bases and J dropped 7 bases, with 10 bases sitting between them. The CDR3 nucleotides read TGTGCCAGCAGTTTGCAGGGACACAATTCACCCCTCCACTTT. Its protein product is CASSLQGHNSPLHF.

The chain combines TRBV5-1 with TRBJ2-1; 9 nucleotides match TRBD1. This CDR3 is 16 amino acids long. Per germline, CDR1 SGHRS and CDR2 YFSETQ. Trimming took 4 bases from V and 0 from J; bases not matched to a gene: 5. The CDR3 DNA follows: TGCGCCAGCAGCCGACCGGGACAGGGCTCCTACAATGAGCAGTTCTTC. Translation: CASSRPGQGSYNEQFF.

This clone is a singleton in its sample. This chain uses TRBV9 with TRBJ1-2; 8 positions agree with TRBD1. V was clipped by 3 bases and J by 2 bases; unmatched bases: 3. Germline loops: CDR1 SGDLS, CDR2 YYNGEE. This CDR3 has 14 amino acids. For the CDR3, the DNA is TGTGCCAGCAGCGCCTGGACAGGGAACTATGGCTACACCTTC. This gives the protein CASSAWTGNYGYTF.

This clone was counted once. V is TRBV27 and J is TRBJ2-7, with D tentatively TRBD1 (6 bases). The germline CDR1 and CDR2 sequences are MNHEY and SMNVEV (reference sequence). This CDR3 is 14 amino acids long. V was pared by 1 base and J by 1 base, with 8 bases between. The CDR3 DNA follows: TGTGCCAGCAGTTTATTGCAGGGGTCCTACGAGCAGTACTTC. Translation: CASSLLQGSYEQYF.

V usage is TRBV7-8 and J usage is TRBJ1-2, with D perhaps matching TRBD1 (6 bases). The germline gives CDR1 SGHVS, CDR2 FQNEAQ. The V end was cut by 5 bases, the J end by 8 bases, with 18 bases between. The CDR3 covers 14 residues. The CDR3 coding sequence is TGTGCCAGCAGCGAAGGGGGGGGCGCCCGGGGCTACACCTTC. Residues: CASSEGGGARGYTF.

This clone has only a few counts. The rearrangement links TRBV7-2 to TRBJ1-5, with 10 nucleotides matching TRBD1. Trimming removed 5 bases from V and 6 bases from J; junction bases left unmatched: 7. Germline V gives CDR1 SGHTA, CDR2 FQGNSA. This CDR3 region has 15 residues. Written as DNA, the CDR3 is TGTGCCAGCAGCAAAGGGACAGGGGAAAGTCAGCCCCAGCATTTT. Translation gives CASSKGTGESQPQHF.

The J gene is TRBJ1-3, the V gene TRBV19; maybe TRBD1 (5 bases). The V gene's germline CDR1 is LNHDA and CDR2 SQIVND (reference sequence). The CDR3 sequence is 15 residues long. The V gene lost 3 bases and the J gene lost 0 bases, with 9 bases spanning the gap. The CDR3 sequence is CASSIWGGSGNTIYF. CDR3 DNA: TGTGCCAGTAGTATCTGGGGGGGCTCTGGAAACACCATATATTTT.

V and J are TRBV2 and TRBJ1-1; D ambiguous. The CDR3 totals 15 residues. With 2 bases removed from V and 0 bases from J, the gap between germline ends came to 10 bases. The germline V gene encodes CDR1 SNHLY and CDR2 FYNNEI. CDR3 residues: CASSELVHMNTEAFF. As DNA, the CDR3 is TGTGCCAGCAGTGAACTAGTACACATGAACACTGAAGCTTTCTTT.

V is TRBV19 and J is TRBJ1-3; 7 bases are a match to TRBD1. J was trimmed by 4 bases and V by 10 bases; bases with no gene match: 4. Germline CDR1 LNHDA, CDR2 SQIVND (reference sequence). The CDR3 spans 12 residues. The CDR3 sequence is CATGTAGNTIYF. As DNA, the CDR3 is TGTGCCACTGGGACAGCCGGAAACACCATATATTTT.

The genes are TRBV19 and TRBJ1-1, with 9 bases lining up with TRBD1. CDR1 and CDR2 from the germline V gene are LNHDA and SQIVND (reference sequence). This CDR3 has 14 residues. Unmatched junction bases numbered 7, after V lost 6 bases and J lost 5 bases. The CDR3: CASRMDRGRTEAFF. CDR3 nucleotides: TGTGCCAGTAGGATGGACAGGGGAAGGACTGAAGCTTTCTTT.

As DNA, the CDR3 is TGTGCCAGCAGCAGAGGGACTAGCGGGGGGAACACAGATACGCAGTATTTT. Protein product: CASSRGTSGGNTDTQYF. V is TRBV3-1 (or the pseudogene TRBV3-2) and J is TRBJ2-3; 15 bases match TRBD2. Germline CDR1 reads LGHDT; CDR2 reads YNNKEL (reference sequence). The CDR3 has 17 residues. V lost 5 bases, J lost 2 bases, and 5 bases stayed unmatched.

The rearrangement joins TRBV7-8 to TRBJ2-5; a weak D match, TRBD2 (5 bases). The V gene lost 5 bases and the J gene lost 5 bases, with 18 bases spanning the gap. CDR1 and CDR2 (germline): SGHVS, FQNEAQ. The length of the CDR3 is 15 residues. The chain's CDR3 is CASSSESGFGETQYF. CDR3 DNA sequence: TGTGCCAGCAGCAGCGAGTCGGGGTTTGGGGAGACCCAGTACTTC.

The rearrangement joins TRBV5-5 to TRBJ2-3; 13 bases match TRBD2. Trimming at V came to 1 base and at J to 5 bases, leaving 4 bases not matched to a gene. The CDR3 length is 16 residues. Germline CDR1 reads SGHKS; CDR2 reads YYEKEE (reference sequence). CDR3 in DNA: TGTGCCAGCAGCTTGATGGGACTAGCGGGGAGAGATACGCAGTATTTT. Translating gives CASSLMGLAGRDTQYF.

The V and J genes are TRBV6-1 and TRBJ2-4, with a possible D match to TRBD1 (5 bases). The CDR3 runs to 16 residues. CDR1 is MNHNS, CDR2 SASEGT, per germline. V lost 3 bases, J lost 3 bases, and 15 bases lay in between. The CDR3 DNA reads TGTGCCAGCAGTGACAGGGTGGGGCCGGGCAAAAACATTCAGTACTTC. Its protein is CASSDRVGPGKNIQYF.

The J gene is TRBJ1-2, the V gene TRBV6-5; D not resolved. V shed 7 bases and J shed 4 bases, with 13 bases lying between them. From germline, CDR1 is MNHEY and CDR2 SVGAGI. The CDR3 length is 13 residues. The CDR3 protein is CASNPSARYGYTF. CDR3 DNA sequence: TGTGCCAGCAATCCCTCCGCGCGCTATGGCTACACCTTC.

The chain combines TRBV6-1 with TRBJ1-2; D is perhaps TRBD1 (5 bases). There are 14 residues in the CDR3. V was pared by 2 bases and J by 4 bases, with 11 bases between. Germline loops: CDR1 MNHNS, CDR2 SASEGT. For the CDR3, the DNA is TGTGCCAGCAGTGAAAGGGGCAGCCCCTATGGCTACACCTTC. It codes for CASSERGSPYGYTF.

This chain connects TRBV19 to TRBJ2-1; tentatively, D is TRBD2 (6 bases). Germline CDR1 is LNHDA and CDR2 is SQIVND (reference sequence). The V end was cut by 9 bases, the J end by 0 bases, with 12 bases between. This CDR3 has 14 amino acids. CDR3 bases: TGTGCCAGCCGGGGACTGAGCTCCTACAATGAGCAGTTCTTC. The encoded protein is CASRGLSSYNEQFF.

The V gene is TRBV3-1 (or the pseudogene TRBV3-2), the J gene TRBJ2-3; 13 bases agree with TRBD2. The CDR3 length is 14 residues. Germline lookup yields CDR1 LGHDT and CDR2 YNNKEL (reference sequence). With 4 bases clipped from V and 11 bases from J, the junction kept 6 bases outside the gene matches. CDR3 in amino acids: CASSPGLAGTRQYF. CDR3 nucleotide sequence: TGTGCCAGCAGCCCGGGACTAGCGGGAACTAGGCAGTATTTT.

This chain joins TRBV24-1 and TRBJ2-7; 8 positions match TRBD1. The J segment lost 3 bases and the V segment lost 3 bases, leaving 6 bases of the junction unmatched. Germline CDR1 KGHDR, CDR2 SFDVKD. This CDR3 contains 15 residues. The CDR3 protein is CATSDPGTGFYEQYF. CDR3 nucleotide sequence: TGTGCCACCAGTGATCCCGGGACAGGCTTCTACGAGCAGTACTTC.

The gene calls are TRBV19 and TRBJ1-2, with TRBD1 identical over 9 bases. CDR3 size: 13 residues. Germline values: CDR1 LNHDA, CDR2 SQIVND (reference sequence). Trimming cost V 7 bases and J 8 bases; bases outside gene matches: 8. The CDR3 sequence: CASTQGTGQGYTF. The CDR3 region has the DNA TGTGCCAGTACCCAGGGGACAGGGCAAGGCTACACCTTC.

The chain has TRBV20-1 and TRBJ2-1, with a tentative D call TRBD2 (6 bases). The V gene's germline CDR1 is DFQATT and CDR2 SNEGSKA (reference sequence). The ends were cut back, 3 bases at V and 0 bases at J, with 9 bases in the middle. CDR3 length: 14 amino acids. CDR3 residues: CSASAGYSYNEQFF. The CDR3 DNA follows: TGCAGTGCTAGTGCGGGATACTCCTACAATGAGCAGTTCTTC.

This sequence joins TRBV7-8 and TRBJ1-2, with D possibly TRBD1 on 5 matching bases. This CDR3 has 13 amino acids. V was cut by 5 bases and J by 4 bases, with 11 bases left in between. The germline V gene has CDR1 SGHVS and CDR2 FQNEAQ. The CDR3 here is CASSPGGAYGYTF. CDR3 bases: TGTGCCAGCAGCCCCGGGGGAGCCTATGGCTACACCTTC.

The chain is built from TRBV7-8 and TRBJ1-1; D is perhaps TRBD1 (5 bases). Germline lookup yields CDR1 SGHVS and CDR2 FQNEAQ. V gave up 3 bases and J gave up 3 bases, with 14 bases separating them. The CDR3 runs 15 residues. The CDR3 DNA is TGTGCCAGCAGCTTCCTATCAGGGTTGGACACTGAAGCTTTCTTT. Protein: CASSFLSGLDTEAFF.

CDR3 DNA: TGCGCCAGCAGCCCGCGCGCAGGGGATCAGCCCCAGCATTTT. Amino acid sequence: CASSPRAGDQPQHF. The rearrangement links TRBV4-1 to TRBJ1-5, with D perhaps matching TRBD1 (6 bases). The germline V and J ends were trimmed by 4 bases and 5 bases, with 12 bases remaining between them. Germline-derived CDR1 and CDR2 are MGHRA and YSYEKL. The CDR3 extends over 14 amino acids.

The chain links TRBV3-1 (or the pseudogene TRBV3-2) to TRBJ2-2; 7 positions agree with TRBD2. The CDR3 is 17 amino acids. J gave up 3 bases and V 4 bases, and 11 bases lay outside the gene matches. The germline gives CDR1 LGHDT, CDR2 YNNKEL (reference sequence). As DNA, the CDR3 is TGTGCCAGCAGCCCCCCTTGGGGGAGGGCCCACACCGGGGAGCTGTTTTTT. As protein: CASSPPWGRAHTGELFF.

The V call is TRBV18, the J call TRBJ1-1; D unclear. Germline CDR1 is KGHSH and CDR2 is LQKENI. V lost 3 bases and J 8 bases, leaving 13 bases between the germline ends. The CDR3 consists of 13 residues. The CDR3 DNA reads TGTGCCAGCTCACCTGCGGGTGGCTGGGAAGCTTTCTTT. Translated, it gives CASSPAGGWEAFF.

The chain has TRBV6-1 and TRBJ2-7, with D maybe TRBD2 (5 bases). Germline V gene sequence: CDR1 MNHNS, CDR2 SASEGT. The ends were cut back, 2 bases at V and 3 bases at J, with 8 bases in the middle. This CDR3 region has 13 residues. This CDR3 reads CASSENSGYEQYF. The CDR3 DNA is TGTGCCAGCAGTGAAAACAGCGGCTACGAGCAGTACTTC.

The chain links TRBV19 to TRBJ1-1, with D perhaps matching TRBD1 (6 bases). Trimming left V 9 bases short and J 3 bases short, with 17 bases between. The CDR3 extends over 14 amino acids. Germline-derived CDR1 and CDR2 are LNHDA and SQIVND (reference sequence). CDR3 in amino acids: CASVDGGWDTEAFF. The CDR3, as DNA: TGTGCCAGCGTCGATGGGGGCTGGGACACTGAAGCTTTCTTT.

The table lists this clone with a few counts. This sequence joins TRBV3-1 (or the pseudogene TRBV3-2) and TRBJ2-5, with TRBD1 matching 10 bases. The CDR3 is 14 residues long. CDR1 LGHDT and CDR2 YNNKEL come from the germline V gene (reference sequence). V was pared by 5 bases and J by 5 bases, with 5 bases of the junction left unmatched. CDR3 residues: CASSSTGGRETQYF. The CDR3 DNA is TGTGCCAGCAGCTCGACAGGGGGCCGGGAGACCCAGTACTTC.

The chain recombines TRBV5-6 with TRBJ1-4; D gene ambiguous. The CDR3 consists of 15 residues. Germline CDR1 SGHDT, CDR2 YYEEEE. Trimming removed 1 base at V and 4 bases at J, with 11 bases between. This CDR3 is CASSLRGAGNEKLFF. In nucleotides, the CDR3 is TGTGCCAGCAGCTTGCGGGGAGCCGGTAATGAAAAACTGTTTTTT.

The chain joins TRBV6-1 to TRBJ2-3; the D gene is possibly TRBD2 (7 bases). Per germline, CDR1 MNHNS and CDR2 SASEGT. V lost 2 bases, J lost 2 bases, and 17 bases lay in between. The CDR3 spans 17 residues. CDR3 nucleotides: TGTGCCAGCAGTGAATATGGGGCGGGGGCTAACACAGATACGCAGTATTTT. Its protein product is CASSEYGAGANTDTQYF.

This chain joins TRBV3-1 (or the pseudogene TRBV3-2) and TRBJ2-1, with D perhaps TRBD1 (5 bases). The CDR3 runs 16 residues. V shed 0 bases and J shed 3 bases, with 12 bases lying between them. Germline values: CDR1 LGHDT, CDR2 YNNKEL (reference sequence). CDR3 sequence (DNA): TGTGCCAGCAGCCAAGATGAAGGGGATTACTACAATGAGCAGTTCTTC. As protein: CASSQDEGDYYNEQFF.